This TCR beta chain was captured in a study of cytomegalovirus exposure and HLA in healthy donors. The study ran its PCR with 60 Vbeta and 13 Jbeta primers. Profiling relied on immunoSEQ multiplex PCR, and the TCRdb table lists in-frame clones only, not all of them. The data show some 150,000 clones, almost 80% seen once. V shed 4 bases, J shed 8 bases, and the junction held 6 bases outside the gene matches. Germline V lookup: CDR1 SGDLS, CDR2 YYNGEE. The CDR3 consists of 14 residues. This chain links TRBV9 with TRBJ2-1, with 10 bases fitting TRBD2. Sample: PBMCs. The sequence came from a male donor in good health and CMV-seronegative. The CDR3: CASSFSGGKDEQFF. The CDR3 DNA is TGTGCCAGCAGCTTTAGCGGGGGGAAGGATGAGCAGTTCTTC.